Following are 11 T cell receptor beta chains from one sample sequenced in a study of T cell responses to AZD1222 COVID-19 vaccine. Profiled with immunoSEQ multiplex PCR; TCRdb holds only in-frame clones, not every one. Altogether around 180,000 clones are present, 90% being singletons, with the ten largest covering 2.5% to 3%. The material was peripheral blood, obtained on day 0 of AZD1222 vaccination. These receptors were collected from an adult in good health.

The chain has TRBV2 and TRBJ2-2; no definite D call. CDR3 length: 15 residues. CDR1 and CDR2 from the germline V gene are SNHLY and FYNNEI. The V end lost 6 bases, the J end lost 6 bases, and 17 bases lay between the germline ends. In DNA, the CDR3 is TGTGCCAGCAGACCCTCCCGAATGGTCCCCGGGGAGCTGTTTTTT. Translation gives CASRPSRMVPGELFF.

The chain combines TRBV30 with TRBJ2-3, with D unclear. The length of the CDR3 is 11 residues. Germline-derived CDR1 and CDR2 are GTSNPN and SVGIG (reference sequence). V lost 4 bases, J lost 6 bases, and 8 bases lay in between. CDR3 bases: TGTGCCTGGAATTTGGGTGATACGCAGTATTTT. Its protein is CAWNLGDTQYF.

The chain has TRBV7-3 and TRBJ2-2; tentatively, D is TRBD1 or TRBD2 (6 bases each). The CDR3 is 16 amino acids. V shed 1 base and J shed 3 bases, with 12 bases lying between them. CDR1 is SGHTA and CDR2 is FQGTGA in the germline V gene. The CDR3 spells CASSLIPGADTGELFF. For the CDR3, the DNA is TGTGCCAGCAGCTTAATTCCGGGGGCTGACACCGGGGAGCTGTTTTTT.

The chain uses TRBV12-3 or TRBV12-4 and TRBJ1-1; D gene uncertain. Trimming pared 3 bases from V and 0 bases from J, leaving 5 bases between. CDR3 length: 13 residues. CDR3 coding DNA: TGTGCCAGCAGTTTGGGCATGAACACTGAAGCTTTCTTT. It translates to CASSLGMNTEAFF.

This clone has only one observation. The CDR3 DNA reads TGTGCCAGCAGCTTAACGCATCGGGCGGACATTCAGTACTTC. This gives the protein CASSLTHRADIQYF. The chain is built from TRBV7-3 and TRBJ2-4; D is ambiguous. Germline values: CDR1 SGHTA, CDR2 FQGTGA. The CDR3 runs to 14 residues. The ends were cut back, 0 bases at V and 8 bases at J, with 11 bases in the middle.

The rearrangement links TRBV4-3 to TRBJ1-6; 10 nucleotides match TRBD1. The germline V gene encodes CDR1 LGHNA and CDR2 YSLEER. Trimming cost V 6 bases and J 8 bases; bases outside gene matches: 4. The CDR3 runs 14 residues. CDR3 loop: CASSSGQGDSPLHF. CDR3 DNA: TGCGCCAGCAGTTCTGGACAGGGGGATTCACCCCTCCACTTT.

This clone was counted between two and nine times. J is TRBJ1-1 and V is TRBV6-2 or TRBV6-3, with D possibly TRBD1 on 5 matching bases. The CDR3 length is 16 residues. V lost 2 bases, J lost 1 base, and 14 bases lay in between. Germline V lookup: CDR1 MNHEY, CDR2 SVGEGT. CDR3 in DNA: TGTGCCAGCAGTTACACTATGGGGGTTGCGAACACTGAAGCTTTCTTT. Translating it yields CASSYTMGVANTEAFF.

The V gene is TRBV5-1, the J gene TRBJ1-4; TRBD1 might be the D (5 bases). The V end was cut by 0 bases, the J end by 5 bases, with 23 bases between. CDR3 length: 19 amino acids. CDR1 and CDR2 (germline): SGHRS, YFSETQ. The CDR3 DNA is TGCGCCAGCAGCTTGGCCCGGGGTGGGGCCCCGTCGTCGAATGAAAAACTGTTTTTT. Protein: CASSLARGGAPSSNEKLFF. The whole variable domain, remainder taken from reference TRBV5-1 and TRBJ1-4, is KAGVTQTPRYLIKTRGQQVTLSCSPISGHRSVSWYQQTPGQGLQFLFEYFSETQRNKGNFPGRFSGRQFSNSRSEMNVSTLELGDSALYLCASSLARGGAPSSNEKLFFGSGTQLSVL.

The V call is TRBV3-1 (or the pseudogene TRBV3-2), the J call TRBJ2-7, with TRBD2 identical over 7 bases. Germline CDR1 and CDR2: LGHDT and YNNKEL (reference sequence). V trimming: 4 bases; J trimming: 4 bases; junction bases outside the gene matches: 7. The CDR3 extends over 14 amino acids. As DNA, the CDR3 is TGTGCCAGCAGCCCCTCGGGGGGAGGATACGAGCAGTACTTC. Translation gives CASSPSGGGYEQYF.

This clone has only one observation. The chain recombines TRBV7-2 with TRBJ2-7, with TRBD2 matching 8 bases. Germline V gives CDR1 SGHTA, CDR2 FQGNSA. The CDR3 runs 14 residues. J gave up 12 bases and V 1 base, and 11 bases lay outside the gene matches. The CDR3 nucleotides read TGTGCCAGCAGCTTAGGCTCCGGGACTAGGAGTTTGTACTTC. Its protein product is CASSLGSGTRSLYF.

This clone has just one count. One junction end disagrees with the germline gene, perhaps due to a read error. This chain links TRBV5-4 with TRBJ2-7, with D possibly matching TRBD1 (5 bases). CDR1 is SGHNT and CDR2 is YYREEE in the germline V gene (reference sequence). This CDR3 comprises 14 residues. The CDR3 is CASTLNRRDHEQYF. The CDR3 DNA reads TGTGCCAGCACCTTGAACAGGAGAGACCACGAGCAGTACTTC.